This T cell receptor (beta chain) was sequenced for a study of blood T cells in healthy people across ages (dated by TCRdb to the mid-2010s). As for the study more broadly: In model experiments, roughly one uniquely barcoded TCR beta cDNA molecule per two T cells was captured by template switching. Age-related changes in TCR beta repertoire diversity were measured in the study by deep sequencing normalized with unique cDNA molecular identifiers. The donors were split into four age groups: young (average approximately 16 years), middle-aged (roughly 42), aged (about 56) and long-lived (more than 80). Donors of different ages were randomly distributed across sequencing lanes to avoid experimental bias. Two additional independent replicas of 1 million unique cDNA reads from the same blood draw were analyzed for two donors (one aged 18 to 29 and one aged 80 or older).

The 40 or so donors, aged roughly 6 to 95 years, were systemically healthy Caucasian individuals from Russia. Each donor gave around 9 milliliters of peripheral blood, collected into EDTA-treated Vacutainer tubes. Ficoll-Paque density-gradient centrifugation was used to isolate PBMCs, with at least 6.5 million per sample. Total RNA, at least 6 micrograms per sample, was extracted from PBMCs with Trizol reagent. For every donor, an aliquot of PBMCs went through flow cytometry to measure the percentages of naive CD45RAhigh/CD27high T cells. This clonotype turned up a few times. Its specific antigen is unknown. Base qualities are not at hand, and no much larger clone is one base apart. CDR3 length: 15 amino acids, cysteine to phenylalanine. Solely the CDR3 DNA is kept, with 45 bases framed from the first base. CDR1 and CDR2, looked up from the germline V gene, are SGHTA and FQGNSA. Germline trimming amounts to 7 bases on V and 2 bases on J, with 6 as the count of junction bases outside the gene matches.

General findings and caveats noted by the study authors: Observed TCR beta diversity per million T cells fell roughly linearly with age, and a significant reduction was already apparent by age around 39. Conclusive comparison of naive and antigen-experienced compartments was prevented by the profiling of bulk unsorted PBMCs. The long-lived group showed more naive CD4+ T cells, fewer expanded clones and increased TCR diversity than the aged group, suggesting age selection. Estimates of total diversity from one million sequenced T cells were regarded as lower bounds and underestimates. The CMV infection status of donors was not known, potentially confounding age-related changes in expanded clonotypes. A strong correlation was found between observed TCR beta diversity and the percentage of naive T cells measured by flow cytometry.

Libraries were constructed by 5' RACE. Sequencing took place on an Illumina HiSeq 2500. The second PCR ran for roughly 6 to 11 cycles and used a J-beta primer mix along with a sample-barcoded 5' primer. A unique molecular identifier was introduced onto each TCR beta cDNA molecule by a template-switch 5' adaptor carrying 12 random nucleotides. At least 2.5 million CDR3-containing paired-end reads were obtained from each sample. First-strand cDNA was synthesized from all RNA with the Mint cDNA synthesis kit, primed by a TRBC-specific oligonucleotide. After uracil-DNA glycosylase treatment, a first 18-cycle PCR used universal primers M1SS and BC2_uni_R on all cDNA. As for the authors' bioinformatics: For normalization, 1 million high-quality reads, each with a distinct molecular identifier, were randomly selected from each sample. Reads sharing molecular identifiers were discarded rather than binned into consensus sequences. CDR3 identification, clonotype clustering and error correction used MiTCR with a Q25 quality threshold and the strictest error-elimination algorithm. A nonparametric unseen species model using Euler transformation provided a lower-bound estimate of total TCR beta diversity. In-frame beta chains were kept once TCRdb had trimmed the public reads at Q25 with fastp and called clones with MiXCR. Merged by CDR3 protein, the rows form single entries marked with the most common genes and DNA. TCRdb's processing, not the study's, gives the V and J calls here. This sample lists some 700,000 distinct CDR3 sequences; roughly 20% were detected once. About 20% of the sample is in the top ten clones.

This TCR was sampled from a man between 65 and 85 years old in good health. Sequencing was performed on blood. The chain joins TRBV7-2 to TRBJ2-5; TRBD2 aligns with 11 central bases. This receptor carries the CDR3 CASNIAGGAQETQYF. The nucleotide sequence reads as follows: TGTGCCAGCAACATAGCGGGGGGGGCGCAAGAGACCCAGTACTTC.